Detailed here is one T cell receptor (beta chain). Both 60 Vbeta primers and 13 Jbeta primers went into the PCR. Profiling relied on immunoSEQ multiplex PCR, and the TCRdb table lists in-frame clones only, not all of them. This sample has about 120,000 clones, with approximately 79% found just once. The sample belongs to a study of cytomegalovirus exposure and HLA in healthy donors. The CDR3 spans 18 residues. Trimming removed 5 bases from V and 2 bases from J; junction bases left unmatched: 17. Germline CDR1 SGHNT, CDR2 YENEEA. This chain connects TRBV11-3 to TRBJ2-7; TRBD1 agrees at 8 bases. The sample consisted of PBMCs. The TCR comes from a man aged 30 to 45 in good health and CMV-seropositive. CDR3 DNA sequence: TGTGCCAGCAGCCTACGGACAGGGAGGATCCGTTCACCCTACGAGCAGTACTTC. Encoded protein: CASSLRTGRIRSPYEQYF.